The 15 T cell receptor beta chains reported below all come from one sample, sequenced in a study of CD8 T cells in ankylosing spondylitis. Overall study findings and caveats: It appeared that ankylosing spondylitis blood was characterized by a TCR beta motif of under ten highly homologous variants.

Via MiXCR, TCRdb re-called the 5' RACE reads, giving one row per CDR3 protein. The sample has fewer than 550,000 distinct CDR3 sequences; roughly 5% are singletons. These receptors have no known antigen. Sample: blood, either unsorted or a sorted T cell fraction (not recorded which). The receptor source for this set is a male donor with ankylosing spondylitis.

There are many counts of this clonotype. The chain employs TRBV5-5 and TRBJ1-5; 7 nucleotides match TRBD1. Germline V gene lookup returns CDR1 SGHKS and CDR2 YYEKEE (reference sequence). V was pared by 2 bases and J by 2 bases, with 4 bases of the junction left unmatched. CDR3 length equals 15 residues. The CDR3 protein is CASSLQGSGNQPQHF. DNA of the CDR3: TGTGCCAGCAGCTTACAGGGGAGCGGCAATCAGCCCCAGCATTTT.

At least ten counts were recorded for this clonotype. The gene calls are TRBV10-3 and TRBJ2-5; 10 nucleotides line up with TRBD1. Germline lookup yields CDR1 ENHRY and CDR2 SYGVKD. This CDR3 is 16 amino acids long. J was trimmed by 3 bases and V by 3 bases; bases with no gene match: 7. CDR3 residues: CAISEGRTGGEETQYF. CDR3 coding DNA: TGTGCCATCAGTGAAGGGAGGACAGGGGGGGAAGAGACCCAGTACTTC.

This clonotype was found many times. V is TRBV12-3 or TRBV12-4 and J is TRBJ2-5; D ambiguous. The CDR3 sequence is 15 residues long. V was trimmed by 5 bases and J by 2 bases, leaving 15 bases between them. DNA of the CDR3: TGTGCCAGCAGTCCTGGGGAAGCCCATCAAGAGACCCAGTACTTC. Its translation is CASSPGEAHQETQYF.

This clonotype was picked up many times. The rearrangement uses TRBV5-1 and TRBJ1-1; TRBD1 aligns across 7 bases. Per germline, CDR1 SGHRS and CDR2 YFSETQ. This CDR3 region has 13 residues. V lost 6 bases, J lost 5 bases, and 7 bases stayed unmatched. CDR3 sequence reads: CASTFQGETEAFF. DNA of the CDR3: TGCGCCAGCACATTCCAGGGGGAGACTGAAGCTTTCTTT. Together with reference TRBV5-1 and TRBJ1-1, the CDR3 gives the full variable domain: KAGVTQTPRYLIKTRGQQVTLSCSPISGHRSVSWYQQTPGQGLQFLFEYFSETQRNKGNFPGRFSGRQFSNSRSEMNVSTLELGDSALYLCASTFQGETEAFFGQGTRLTVV.

There are a few counts of this clonotype. The rearrangement links TRBV7-9 to TRBJ2-1; 10 nucleotides agree with TRBD1. Per germline, CDR1 SEHNR and CDR2 FQNEAQ (reference sequence). The junction had 10 bases not matched to a gene; V was cut back by 5 bases and J by 9 bases. This CDR3 comprises 15 residues. CDR3 residues: CASSPNPGTGAEQFF. The CDR3 nucleotides are TGTGCCAGCAGCCCTAACCCCGGGACAGGGGCTGAGCAGTTCTTC.

This clonotype was picked up a small number of times. This rearrangement joins TRBV12-3 or TRBV12-4 to TRBJ2-7; D gene uncertain. Between the trimmed V and J ends, which lost 6 bases and 7 bases, there was a span of 16 bases. The CDR3 consists of 13 residues. Written as DNA, the CDR3 is TGTGCCAGCAGCCTATCCGGTAATTGGGAGCAGTACTTC. Amino acids: CASSLSGNWEQYF.

This clonotype was seen more than once but under ten times. This chain joins TRBV7-9 and TRBJ1-2; D is undetermined. Germline loops: CDR1 SEHNR, CDR2 FQNEAQ (reference sequence). V lost 4 bases to trimming and J lost 1 base, with 7 bases between them. CDR3 length equals 13 residues. The CDR3: CASSYEHNYGYTF. CDR3 sequence (DNA): TGTGCCAGCAGCTATGAACATAACTATGGCTACACCTTC.

This clonotype was seen many times. This rearrangement joins TRBV20-1 to TRBJ2-2; D remains unclear. CDR1 and CDR2 from the germline V gene are DFQATT and SNEGSKA (reference sequence). This CDR3 has 13 amino acids. V was pared by 6 bases and J by 5 bases, with 13 bases between. DNA of the CDR3: TGCAGTGCCTCACCCCCAGCGACCGGGGAGCTGTTTTTT. This sequence encodes CSASPPATGELFF.

This clonotype was counted ten times or more. The rearrangement links TRBV12-3 or TRBV12-4 to TRBJ2-3; 7 bases map to TRBD2. The CDR3 is 17 amino acids. J gave up 0 bases and V 1 base, and 7 bases lay outside the gene matches. Written as DNA, the CDR3 is TGTGCCAGCAGTTTAGTCCTAGCGGACCCTAGCACAGATACGCAGTATTTT. Its protein product is CASSLVLADPSTDTQYF.

This clonotype appeared many times. The V call is TRBV20-1, the J call TRBJ1-4, with TRBD1 as a possible D gene (5 bases). This CDR3 spans 14 amino acids. The V end lost 3 bases, the J end lost 8 bases, and 16 bases lay between the germline ends. Looked up from germline, CDR1 is DFQATT and CDR2 is SNEGSKA (reference sequence). CDR3 DNA sequence: TGCAGTGCTAGGGGGACCGGGGTCGGGGAAAAACTGTTTTTT. Protein product: CSARGTGVGEKLFF.

This clonotype was observed many times. The chain has TRBV7-9 and TRBJ2-3; D may be TRBD1 (5 bases). The germline V gene encodes CDR1 SEHNR and CDR2 FQNEAQ (reference sequence). V shed 2 bases and J shed 2 bases, with 11 bases lying between them. The CDR3 is 15 amino acids. The CDR3 sequence: CASSLKGHNTDTQYF. The CDR3, as DNA: TGTGCCAGCAGCTTAAAAGGACATAACACAGATACGCAGTATTTT.

This clonotype showed up many times. The chain joins TRBV20-1 to TRBJ2-3, with D possibly called TRBD1 or TRBD2 (6 bases each). Looked up from germline, CDR1 is DFQATT and CDR2 is SNEGSKA (reference sequence). Trimming took 6 bases from V and 3 from J, leaving 13 bases between them. The CDR3 runs to 13 residues. CDR3 nucleotides: TGCAGTGCCCCTTGGGGGGCAACAGATACGCAGTATTTT. As protein: CSAPWGATDTQYF.

This clonotype was counted at least ten times. The V gene is TRBV5-1, the J gene TRBJ1-5; D is unresolved. Per the germline V gene, CDR1 is SGHRS and CDR2 is YFSETQ. The CDR3 has 13 residues. Trimming removed 2 bases from V and 4 bases from J, with 7 bases in between. CDR3 amino acids: CASSFDTNQPQHF. The CDR3 region has the DNA TGCGCCAGCAGCTTCGACACAAATCAGCCCCAGCATTTT.

This clonotype has ten or more counts. V gene TRBV5-1 combines with J gene TRBJ2-3; no reliable D call. The V gene lost 0 bases and the J gene lost 2 bases, with 16 bases spanning the gap. The CDR3 spans 17 residues. From germline, CDR1 is SGHRS and CDR2 YFSETQ. The CDR3 DNA is TGCGCCAGCAGCTTGGCCGGTTTGCGATTCTCCACAGATACGCAGTATTTT. This sequence encodes CASSLAGLRFSTDTQYF.

This clonotype was detected ten times or more. The CDR3 bases are TGTGCCAGCAGGCTACAGGGTAGCAATCAGCCCCAGCATTTT. Translation gives CASRLQGSNQPQHF. The chain combines TRBV12-3 or TRBV12-4 with TRBJ1-5; D perhaps matches TRBD1 (6 bases). The CDR3 is made up of 14 amino acids. Between the trimmed V and J ends, which lost 6 bases and 0 bases, there was a span of 9 bases.